What follows are 5 T cell receptor beta chains derived from one specimen sequenced in a study of beta chain features in type 1 diabetes. Points from the study as a whole: Within each of all four CD4+ subsets, Type 1 diabetes patients had TCRB CDR3s that were moderately but significantly shorter.

Expressed TCRB transcripts were sequenced, since all the RNA that had been isolated was reverse transcribed. Data came from immunoSEQ multiplex PCR; TCRdb stores just in-frame clones and leaves some out. This table holds 200,000 to 300,000 clones, roughly 22% found once. For these receptors, no antigen is known. Source material: naive CD4+ T cells from blood. These TCRs come from a woman in her thirties or forties with type 1 diabetes.

J is TRBJ2-3 and V is TRBV7-3, with 10 positions matching TRBD1. This CDR3 has 15 amino acids. Germline CDR1 SGHTA, CDR2 FQGTGA. Germline trimming cut 2 bases from V and 5 bases from J; bases unmatched to any gene: 4. The CDR3 is CASSLVGQGIDTQYF. Written as DNA, the CDR3 is TGTGCCAGCAGCTTAGTGGGACAGGGGATAGATACGCAGTATTTT.

The sample holds a few counts of this clone. The chain has TRBV12-5 and TRBJ1-2; D possibly corresponds to TRBD1 (5 bases). CDR3 size: 12 residues. Germline values: CDR1 LGHNT, CDR2 FRNRAP. With 4 bases removed from V and 4 bases from J, the gap between germline ends came to 7 bases. CDR3 DNA: TGTGCTAGTGGTTGGGACTTCTATGGCTACACCTTC. Protein product: CASGWDFYGYTF.

This clone came up a few times. The rearrangement links TRBV30 to TRBJ2-7; TRBD2 aligns across 7 bases. The CDR3 covers 13 residues. CDR1 is GTSNPN, CDR2 SVGIG, per germline (reference sequence). V shed 5 bases and J 4 bases; nucleotides not matched to a gene: 8. This chain's CDR3 is CAWALERGYEQYF. The CDR3, as DNA: TGTGCCTGGGCCCTGGAGCGGGGATACGAGCAGTACTTC. Full variable domain (outside the CDR3, taken from reference TRBV30 and TRBJ2-7): SQTIHQWPATLVQPVGSPLSLECTVEGTSNPNLYWYRQAAGRGLQLLFYSVGIGQISSEVPQNLSASRPQDRQFILSSKKLLLSDSGFYLCAWALERGYEQYFGPGTRLTVT.

This clone was detected only a few times. This rearrangement joins TRBV5-6 to TRBJ2-7; 7 bases fit TRBD2. J lost 4 bases, V lost 1 base, and 11 bases had no gene match. The CDR3 length is 16 residues. The V gene's germline CDR1 is SGHDT and CDR2 YYEEEE. In nucleotides, the CDR3 is TGTGCCAGCAGCTTGTTCGGTGGGAGCGGGGTTTACGAGCAGTACTTC. Encoded protein: CASSLFGGSGVYEQYF.

This clone was observed a few times. The rearrangement uses TRBV5-1 and TRBJ2-2, with 8 bases that match TRBD1. The V and J ends lost 5 bases and 2 bases, in that order; junction bases with no gene match: 8. The CDR3 sequence is 16 residues long. CDR1 and CDR2 (germline): SGHRS, YFSETQ. This CDR3 is CASRIRTGSNTGELFF. DNA of the CDR3: TGCGCCAGCAGGATTCGGACAGGGTCAAACACCGGGGAGCTGTTTTTT.